This T cell receptor beta chain was identified during a study of a mutant IDH1 vaccine in newly diagnosed glioma. The overall study: Treated patients comprised 62.5% males and 37.5% females, mean age approximately 37 years.

The time point denotes: week 11, during vaccination. Every vaccine dose comprised 300 ug of mutant IDH1 20-mer peptide plus topical imiquimod. Notes on the study in general: The vaccine induced immune responses, and these occurred in about 95% of patients.

As regards this clone: Its antigen is unidentified.

In germline, CDR1 is SGHDN, CDR2 FVKESK. V dropped 2 bases and J dropped 4 bases, with 6 bases sitting between them. The CDR3 contains 13 residues. Repertoires were generated with immunoSEQ multiplex PCR, while TCRdb's copy carries only in-frame clones and drops some. The repertoire holds about 130,000 clones, around 80% seen once, with 4.5% to 7% in the top ten. This rearrangement joins TRBV14 to TRBJ2-1; D is uncertain. The sample was PBMCs, taken from a glioma patient whose treatment included an IDH1 peptide vaccine. This receptor was obtained from a man between 40 and 49 years old with glioma. The CDR3, as DNA: TGTGCCAGCAGCCAACGGGCGTACAATGAGCAGTTCTTC. Encoded protein: CASSQRAYNEQFF.